Each of the 13 T cell receptor beta chains below was sequenced from the same sample in a study of Graves' ophthalmopathy and Graves' hyperthyroidism (dated by TCRdb to 2016 to 2019). TCRdb shows the sequencer as Illumina HiSeq 2000. For repertoire sequencing, TCR beta CDR3 regions were amplified from RNA transcripts. The first round was an RT-PCR using HTBI primers with the Qiagen OneStep RT-PCR kit, and this first round was followed by a second-round multiplex PCR, then size selection and purification. TCRdb itself trimmed the public reads at Q25 with fastp, ran MiXCR and retained productive beta chains. Each CDR3 protein appears once, grouped with its most common genes and DNA. The sample contains 500,000 to 700,000 distinct CDR3 sequences, about two fifths of them found a single time. The ten largest account for roughly 4.5% of the sample. The sample taken for sequencing was peripheral blood or thyroid tissue (not recorded which). The source of these receptors is an adult man with Graves' hyperthyroidism.

This clonotype was seen ten or more times. The chain uses TRBV19 and TRBJ2-6, with D uncertain. CDR3 length equals 15 residues. Trimming stripped 3 bases from V and 0 bases from J, with 6 bases between. The germline gives CDR1 LNHDA, CDR2 SQIVND (reference sequence). The CDR3 here is CASSIFHSGANVLTF. In DNA, the CDR3 is TGTGCCAGTAGTATTTTCCACTCTGGGGCCAACGTCCTGACTTTC.

The CDR3 spells CSARTVYGYTF. CDR3 in DNA: TGCAGTGCTAGAACGGTTTATGGCTACACCTTC. The V call is TRBV20-1, the J call TRBJ1-2; D gene unclear. The CDR3 runs 11 residues. The germline gives CDR1 DFQATT, CDR2 SNEGSKA (reference sequence). The V and J ends lost 2 bases and 5 bases respectively, with 6 bases between them.

At least ten counts were recorded for this clonotype. This chain uses TRBV7-9 with TRBJ2-2, with 10 bases aligning to TRBD2. The CDR3 length is 17 residues. After removal of 4 bases from V and 2 bases from J, the junction contained 7 bases not matched to a gene. From germline, CDR1 is SEHNR and CDR2 FQNEAQ (reference sequence). The CDR3 loop reads CASSSLAGARNTGELFF. CDR3 nucleotide sequence: TGTGCCAGCAGCTCGCTAGCGGGGGCGAGAAACACCGGGGAGCTGTTTTTT. The full variable domain, in which reference TRBV7-9 and TRBJ2-2 provide the parts outside the CDR3, is DTGVSQNPRHKITKRGQNVTFRCDPISEHNRLYWYRQTLGQGPEFLTYFQNEAQLEKSRLLSDRFSAERPKGSFSTLEIQRTEQGDSAMYLCASSSLAGARNTGELFFGEGSRLTVL.

The chain is built from TRBV15 and TRBJ2-7, with D perhaps matching TRBD1 (6 bases). V lost 0 bases and J lost 4, with 13 bases in between. Germline loops: CDR1 LNHNV, CDR2 YYDKDF (reference sequence). CDR3 length: 15 residues. Written as DNA, the CDR3 is TGTGCCACCAGCAGAGATATGACGGACAGATACGAGCAGTACTTC. This sequence encodes CATSRDMTDRYEQYF.

This clonotype showed up many times. The rearrangement links TRBV29-1 to TRBJ2-7; TRBD2 might be the D (6 bases). The CDR3 loop spans 12 amino acids. The V gene lost 2 bases and the J gene lost 6 bases, with 11 bases spanning the gap. CDR1 is SQVTM and CDR2 is ANQGSEA in the germline V gene. CDR3 region: CSVERGTGEQYF. In nucleotides, the CDR3 is TGCAGCGTTGAACGGGGGACCGGCGAGCAGTACTTC.

This clonotype was seen only a few times. This chain joins TRBV7-2 and TRBJ2-3; D is unresolved. Trimming took off 7 bases at V and 5 bases at J, with 7 bases between the two ends. The CDR3 has 11 amino acids. Germline CDR1 reads SGHTA; CDR2 reads FQGNSA. The CDR3 reads CASKSGDTQYF. The CDR3 DNA reads TGTGCCAGCAAATCAGGAGATACGCAGTATTTT.

This rearrangement joins TRBV25-1 to TRBJ2-7, with 8 bases identical to TRBD1. V was clipped by 8 bases and J by 3 bases; unmatched bases: 15. The CDR3 has 16 amino acids. CDR1 is MGHDK, CDR2 SYGVNS, per germline. The DNA of the CDR3 is TGTGCCAGCTACATCCACCGGGACAGGAGTCGCTACGAGCAGTACTTC. Protein sequence: CASYIHRDRSRYEQYF.

In the case of this clonotype: This may be a read error: a much more frequent sequence differs by one nucleotide. The rearrangement links TRBV14 to TRBJ2-7; D might be TRBD2 (6 bases). The CDR3 consists of 13 residues. Per germline, CDR1 SGHDN and CDR2 FVKESK. V was clipped by 3 bases and J by 4 bases, with 10 bases between them. Written as DNA, the CDR3 is TGTGCCAGCAGCCACCGTCGGGAGTACGAGCAGTACTTC. The encoded protein is CASSHRREYEQYF.

This clonotype was seen repeatedly, ten times or more. The chain couples TRBV25-1 to TRBJ2-7; maybe TRBD1 (6 bases). Trimming cost V 5 bases and J 2 bases, with 13 bases left between them. The germline V gene encodes CDR1 MGHDK and CDR2 SYGVNS. This CDR3 region has 14 residues. CDR3 residues: CASSNLDRTYEQYF. The CDR3 region has the DNA TGTGCCAGCAGTAACTTAGACAGGACCTACGAGCAGTACTTC.

On this clonotype: At one boundary the junction diverges from the germline segment, which might be a read error. This rearrangement joins TRBV2 to TRBJ2-6; TRBD1 aligns across 9 bases. Germline V CDR1 and CDR2: SNHLY, FYNNEI. The CDR3 is made up of 13 amino acids. The CDR3 DNA follows: TGTGCCAGCAGGGGCCGGACAGGGGCCACTGAAGCTTTC. It encodes CASRGRTGATEAF.

This clonotype was counted at least ten times. The chain uses TRBV7-9 and TRBJ2-7; 9 nucleotides match TRBD1. J lost 5 bases, V lost 5 bases, and 10 bases had no gene match. This CDR3 is built from 15 residues. Germline-derived CDR1 and CDR2 are SEHNR and FQNEAQ (reference sequence). The chain's CDR3 is CASSMTGTGIHEQYF. CDR3 coding DNA: TGTGCCAGCAGCATGACCGGGACAGGGATCCACGAGCAGTACTTC.

The sample holds many counts of this clonotype. The genes are TRBV24-1 and TRBJ1-2; D unclear. With 3 bases removed from V and 0 bases from J, the gap between germline ends came to 13 bases. CDR1 and CDR2 (germline): KGHDR, SFDVKD. This CDR3 is 16 amino acids long. For the CDR3, the DNA is TGTGCCACCAGTGATACGAAAGACGGAGCTAACTATGGCTACACCTTC. Translating gives CATSDTKDGANYGYTF.

This clonotype has ten or more counts. The chain links TRBV20-1 to TRBJ2-7; D not resolved. V was clipped by 2 bases and J by 1 base, with 6 bases between them. Per the germline V gene, CDR1 is DFQATT and CDR2 is SNEGSKA (reference sequence). The CDR3 has 12 residues. The CDR3 coding sequence is TGCAGTGCTAGATTCACATCCTACGAGCAGTACTTC. Amino acid sequence: CSARFTSYEQYF.